This T cell receptor (beta chain) was sequenced during a study of T cell changes during pregnancy in multiple sclerosis. Trimming removed 1 base from V and 0 bases from J, with 10 bases in between. The CDR3 loop spans 17 amino acids. Germline lookup yields CDR1 LGHNA and CDR2 YNFKEQ. TCRdb's copy holds only in-frame clones and misses some; the assay was immunoSEQ multiplex PCR. The sample has about 89,000 clones, approximately 90% seen once; the top ten hold around 2.1%. The clonotype comes from a female donor in good health, enrolled as a control in a pregnancy study. The J gene is TRBJ2-6, the V gene TRBV4-2; perhaps TRBD2 as D (7 bases). The specimen was peripheral blood, collected after pregnancy. The CDR3 spells CASSQGGGGSGANVLTF. The CDR3 DNA is TGTGCCAGCAGCCAAGGGGGAGGGGGCTCTGGGGCCAACGTCCTGACTTTC.